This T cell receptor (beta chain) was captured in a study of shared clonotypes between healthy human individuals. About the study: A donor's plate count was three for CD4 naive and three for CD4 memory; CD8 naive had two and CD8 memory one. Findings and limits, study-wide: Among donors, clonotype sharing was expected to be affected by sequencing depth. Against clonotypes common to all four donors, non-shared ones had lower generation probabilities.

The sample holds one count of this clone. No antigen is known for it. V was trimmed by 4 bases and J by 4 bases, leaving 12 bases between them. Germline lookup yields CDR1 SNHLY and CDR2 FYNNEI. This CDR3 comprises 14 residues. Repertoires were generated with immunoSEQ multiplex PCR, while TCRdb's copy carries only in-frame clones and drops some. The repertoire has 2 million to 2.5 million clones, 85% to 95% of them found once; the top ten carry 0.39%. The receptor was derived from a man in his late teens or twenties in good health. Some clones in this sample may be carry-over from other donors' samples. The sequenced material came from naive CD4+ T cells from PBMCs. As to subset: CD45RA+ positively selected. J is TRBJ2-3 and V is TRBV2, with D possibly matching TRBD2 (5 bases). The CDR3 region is CASSALLGSDTQYF. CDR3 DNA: TGTGCCAGCAGTGCCCTACTAGGGTCAGATACGCAGTATTTT.